The sequence of this TCR beta chain was determined in a study of shared clonotypes between healthy human individuals. Produced via immunoSEQ multiplex PCR; TCRdb's table is partial and in-frame only. The sample has about 2.4 million clones, more than 80% seen once. Germline V gene data show CDR1 as MNHEY and CDR2 as SVGAGI. With 0 bases clipped from V and 8 bases from J, the junction kept 4 bases outside the gene matches. The CDR3 has 14 residues. The clonotype comes from a young man in good health. This rearrangement joins TRBV6-5 to TRBJ1-3; 7 nucleotides align to TRBD1. The material sequenced was naive CD4+ T cells sorted from blood. The subset: CD45RA+ positively selected. The CDR3 sequence: CASSYSDRDHTIYF. The CDR3 DNA sequence: TGTGCCAGCAGTTACTCCGACAGGGACCACACCATATATTTT.